These T cell receptor beta chains were read from a single sample in a study of T-cell reconstitution after alpha-beta-depleted transplantation in children. TCRdb fed the PCR reads into MiXCR, producing one record per CDR3 protein. The sample has 150,000 to 200,000 distinct CDR3 sequences, 13% to 15% seen once. This specimen consisted of PBMCs from the stem cell graft donor, obtained from the stem cell graft. The source is a human donor who donated a stem cell graft to a child with acute lymphoblastic leukemia. Both conserved end residues are part of each CDR3. D genes are given only for firm matches. Clone size is not always given. Where it is, it says once, few, many or a class for expanded clones.

v_gene	j_gene	d_gene	abundance	CDR3aa	CDR3nt
TRBV5-6	TRBJ1-1	TRBD1	many	CASSETGGDTEAFF	TGTGCCAGCAGCGAGACAGGGGGCGACACTGAAGCTTTCTTT
TRBV11-2	TRBJ1-2	.	once	CASSLELRYGYTF	TGTGCCAGCAGCTTAGAATTGCGGTATGGCTACACCTTC
TRBV5-5	TRBJ2-7	TRBD1	many	CASSSVQGEKGKYF	TGTGCCAGCAGTTCCGTACAGGGGGAAAAGGGAAAGTACTTC
TRBV12-3/TRBV12-4	TRBJ1-4	.	many	CASSQLRYRIEKLFF	TGTGCCAGCAGTCAACTCAGGTACAGGATTGAAAAACTGTTTTTT
TRBV7-9	TRBJ2-1	TRBD2	many	CASSLRLAGLEHNEQFF	TGTGCCAGCAGCCTACGACTAGCGGGACTTGAGCACAATGAGCAGTTCTTC
TRBV15	TRBJ2-1	TRBD2	many	CATSRWPGTSGGVSYNEQFF	TGTGCCACCAGCAGATGGCCCGGGACTAGCGGGGGGGTTTCCTACAATGAGCAGTTCTTC
TRBV5-1	TRBJ2-1	TRBD2	.	CASSTRTSGGRNEQFF	TGCGCCAGCAGCACGAGGACTAGCGGGGGTCGGAATGAGCAGTTCTTC
TRBV27	TRBJ1-1	.	few	CASSTRGLNTEAFF	TGTGCCAGCAGTACTAGGGGGTTGAACACTGAAGCTTTCTTT
TRBV29-1	TRBJ2-7	.	.	CSAAGTDTSYEQYF	TGCAGCGCTGCCGGGACGGACACTAGTTACGAGCAGTACTTC
TRBV5-1	TRBJ1-4	.	.	CASSQRTGNEKLFF	TGCGCCAGCAGCCAACGGACCGGTAATGAAAAACTGTTTTTT
TRBV5-1	TRBJ2-2	.	many	CASSLPGPTGELFF	TGCGCCAGCAGCTTGCCGGGCCCCACCGGGGAGCTGTTTTTT
TRBV2	TRBJ2-3	TRBD2	.	CASSILAGATDTQYF	TGTGCCAGCAGTATCCTAGCGGGGGCCACAGATACGCAGTATTTT
TRBV5-1	TRBJ2-1	.	few	CASSLLINSYNEQFF	TGCGCCAGCAGCTTGTTGATAAACTCCTACAATGAGCAGTTCTTC
TRBV5-6	TRBJ1-3	.	few	CASSVGSQGRNTIYF	TGTGCCAGCAGCGTTGGATCCCAGGGCAGAAACACCATATATTTT
TRBV27	TRBJ2-3	.	many	CASTGGSTDTQYF	TGTGCCAGCACTGGCGGGAGCACAGATACGCAGTATTTT
TRBV27	TRBJ2-7	TRBD2	many	CASSYLPPGSSGSEQYF	TGTGCCAGCAGCTATTTACCCCCCGGTAGTAGCGGGAGCGAGCAGTACTTC
TRBV11-3	TRBJ2-5	.	few	CASSLVGTHETQYF	TGTGCCAGCAGCTTAGTCGGGACGCATGAGACCCAGTACTTC
TRBV29-1	TRBJ1-2	.	few	CSVGNEGYGYTF	TGCAGCGTTGGGAACGAGGGCTATGGCTACACCTTC
TRBV25-1	TRBJ2-7	TRBD1	.	CASRTGVRGYEQYF	TGTGCCAGCAGAACAGGGGTGAGAGGCTACGAGCAGTACTTC
TRBV9	TRBJ2-1	TRBD2	.	CASSGDRATSGSPYNEQFF	TGTGCCAGCAGCGGGGACAGGGCGACTAGCGGGAGCCCGTACAATGAGCAGTTCTTC
TRBV20-1	TRBJ2-7	TRBD2	many	CSASGGASGKTYEQYF	TGCAGTGCTTCCGGGGGGGCTAGCGGGAAGACCTACGAGCAGTACTTC
TRBV7-2	TRBJ2-7	.	many	CASSLSLPGEQYF	TGTGCCAGCAGCTTGAGTTTACCTGGCGAGCAGTACTTC
TRBV2	TRBJ1-1	.	.	CASSTSGSMNTEAFF	TGTGCCAGCAGCACCTCCGGAAGCATGAACACTGAAGCTTTCTTT
TRBV5-1	TRBJ2-3	.	many	CASSFGPQDTQYF	TGCGCCAGCAGCTTCGGGCCCCAGGATACGCAGTATTTT
TRBV11-1	TRBJ2-1	TRBD2	many	CASSTLPQAGVRDYEQFF	TGTGCCAGCAGCACCCTCCCTCAAGCGGGAGTGAGGGATTATGAGCAGTTCTTC
TRBV5-5	TRBJ1-2	.	few	CASSLGADYGYTF	TGTGCCAGCAGCTTGGGGGCGGACTATGGCTACACCTTC
TRBV19	TRBJ2-1	.	.	CASSIRAVYEQFF	TGTGCCAGTAGTATTCGGGCAGTCTATGAGCAGTTCTTC